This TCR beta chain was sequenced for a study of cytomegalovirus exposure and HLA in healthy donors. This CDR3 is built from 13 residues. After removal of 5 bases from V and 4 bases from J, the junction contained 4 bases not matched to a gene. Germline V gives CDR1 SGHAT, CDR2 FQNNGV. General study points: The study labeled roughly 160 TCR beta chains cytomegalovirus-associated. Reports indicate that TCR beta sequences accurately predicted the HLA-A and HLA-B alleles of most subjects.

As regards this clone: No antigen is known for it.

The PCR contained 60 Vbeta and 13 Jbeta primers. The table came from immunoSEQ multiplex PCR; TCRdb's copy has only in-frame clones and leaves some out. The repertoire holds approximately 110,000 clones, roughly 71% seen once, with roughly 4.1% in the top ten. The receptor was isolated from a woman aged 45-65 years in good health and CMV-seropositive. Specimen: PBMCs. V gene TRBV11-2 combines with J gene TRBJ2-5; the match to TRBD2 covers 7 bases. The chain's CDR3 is CASSRTSAETQYF. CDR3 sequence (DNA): TGTGCCAGCAGCCGGACTAGTGCAGAGACCCAGTACTTC.